Below, 25 T cell receptor beta chains from the same sample are listed, as sequenced in a study of OX40 agonist ivuxolimab in advanced cancers. Using immunoSEQ multiplex PCR, the repertoire was profiled, and TCRdb retains in-frame clones only, with some absent. The sample holds fewer than 120,000 clones, roughly 90% seen once. The source was CD4+ or CD8+ T cells sorted from blood, collected in a trial of the OX40 agonist ivuxolimab. All receptors come from an adult with an advanced solid tumor such as melanoma, head and neck, liver or kidney cancer.

The chain carries TRBV4-2 and TRBJ1-3; D gene ambiguous. CDR3 length: 16 amino acids. Trimming stripped 1 base from V and 8 bases from J, with 18 bases between. Germline assignment: CDR1 LGHNA and CDR2 YNFKEQ. The chain's CDR3 is CASSQVWNSNHDTIYF. The CDR3 DNA sequence: TGTGCCAGCAGCCAAGTGTGGAACAGTAACCACGACACCATATATTTT.

The chain is built from TRBV14 and TRBJ1-2; D is undetermined. The CDR3 is 14 residues long. Looked up from germline, CDR1 is SGHDN and CDR2 is FVKESK. Trimming took off 0 bases at V and 4 bases at J, with 9 bases between the two ends. The CDR3 bases are TGTGCCAGCAGCCAAGATCAAAACAGCTATGGCTACACCTTC. Protein product: CASSQDQNSYGYTF. The full variable domain, its missing parts supplied by reference TRBV14 and TRBJ1-2, is EAGVTQFPSHSVIEKGQTVTLRCDPISGHDNLYWYRRVMGKEIKFLLHFVKESKQDESGMPNNRFLAERTGGTYSTLKVQPAELEDSGVYFCASSQDQNSYGYTFGSGTRLTVV.

This clone was detected once. The J gene is TRBJ1-2, the V gene TRBV7-3; D possibly corresponds to TRBD1 (5 bases). Trimming removed 2 bases at V and 6 bases at J, with 10 bases between. The CDR3 runs 13 residues. Germline V CDR1 and CDR2: SGHTA, FQGTGA. The CDR3: CASSLGGDDGYTF. For the CDR3, the DNA is TGTGCCAGCAGCTTAGGGGGTGACGATGGCTACACCTTC.

The J gene is TRBJ2-2, the V gene TRBV14; TRBD1 aligns across 7 bases. Per the germline V gene, CDR1 is SGHDN and CDR2 is FVKESK. Trimming took 4 bases from V and 6 from J; bases not matched to a gene: 11. CDR3 length equals 16 residues. CDR3 residues: CASSPTDRKGAGELFF. The CDR3 DNA reads as TGTGCCAGCAGCCCTACGGACAGGAAGGGGGCCGGGGAGCTGTTTTTT.

V and J are TRBV27 and TRBJ2-4, with D perhaps given as TRBD1 or TRBD2 (6 bases each). This CDR3 comprises 14 residues. V lost 8 bases to trimming and J lost 5 bases, with 16 bases between them. Germline V gives CDR1 MNHEY, CDR2 SMNVEV (reference sequence). The CDR3 DNA follows: TGTGCCAGCGCCTTTCGGGGGCTCGAAAACATTCAGTACTTC. This codes for CASAFRGLENIQYF.

The chain couples TRBV30 to TRBJ2-3; D gene unclear. The CDR3 runs to 15 residues. Trimming shortened V by 0 bases and J by 1 base, and 11 bases separated the two germline ends. CDR1 and CDR2 (germline): GTSNPN, SVGIG (reference sequence). In DNA, the CDR3 is TGTGCCTGGAGTGTACTTGGGATTGGCACAGATACGCAGTATTTT. Translation: CAWSVLGIGTDTQYF.

The V and J genes are TRBV18 and TRBJ2-5; 9 bases line up with TRBD1. The CDR3 is 14 amino acids. The germline V gene encodes CDR1 KGHSH and CDR2 LQKENI. V was clipped by 5 bases and J by 3 bases; unmatched bases: 4. The CDR3 sequence: CASSLTGGEETQYF. In nucleotides, the CDR3 is TGTGCCAGCTCATTGACAGGGGGGGAAGAGACCCAGTACTTC.

V usage is TRBV4-3 and J usage is TRBJ2-3; D uncertain. V lost 5 bases and J 7 bases, leaving 16 bases between the germline ends. Per germline, CDR1 LGHNA and CDR2 YSLEER. The CDR3 sequence is 14 residues long. Here the CDR3 DNA reads TGCGCCAGCAGCGTGTCGGACCGCCATAATACGCAGTATTTT. Translation gives CASSVSDRHNTQYF.

V and J are TRBV5-1 and TRBJ1-4; 8 positions match TRBD1. V gave up 0 bases and J gave up 3 bases; unmatched junction bases: 1. CDR1 and CDR2 from the germline V gene are SGHRS and YFSETQ. The CDR3 spans 15 residues. This CDR3 is CASSLADRANEKLFF. The CDR3 DNA reads as TGCGCCAGCAGCTTGGCGGACAGGGCTAATGAAAAACTGTTTTTT. The full variable domain, with the rest looked up from reference TRBV5-1 and TRBJ1-4, is KAGVTQTPRYLIKTRGQQVTLSCSPISGHRSVSWYQQTPGQGLQFLFEYFSETQRNKGNFPGRFSGRQFSNSRSEMNVSTLELGDSALYLCASSLADRANEKLFFGSGTQLSVL.

A single count supports this clone. The V gene is TRBV5-1, the J gene TRBJ1-4; D possibly corresponds to TRBD1 (6 bases). V lost 4 bases, J lost 5 bases, and 12 bases lay in between. The CDR3 runs to 14 residues. Germline-derived CDR1 and CDR2 are SGHRS and YFSETQ. CDR3 residues: CASSLGQLNEKLFF. CDR3 DNA sequence: TGCGCCAGCAGCCTAGGACAGCTCAATGAAAAACTGTTTTTT. The full variable domain, rest sourced from reference TRBV5-1 and TRBJ1-4, is KAGVTQTPRYLIKTRGQQVTLSCSPISGHRSVSWYQQTPGQGLQFLFEYFSETQRNKGNFPGRFSGRQFSNSRSEMNVSTLELGDSALYLCASSLGQLNEKLFFGSGTQLSVL.

The chain combines TRBV6-5 with TRBJ1-1; 10 nucleotides align to TRBD1. Germline lookup yields CDR1 MNHEY and CDR2 SVGAGI. This CDR3 contains 15 residues. J was trimmed by 7 bases and V by 7 bases; bases with no gene match: 12. The CDR3 spells CASNDPGQGLVEAFF. CDR3 nucleotide sequence: TGTGCCAGCAACGACCCGGGACAGGGGTTAGTTGAAGCTTTCTTT.

The CDR3 bases are TGTGCCAGCAGTTTCTACGGACAGGATGAAGCTTTCTTT. Its protein product is CASSFYGQDEAFF. The chain couples TRBV27 to TRBJ1-1; 7 bases agree with TRBD1. With V trimmed by 3 bases and J by 7 bases, 5 bases remained unmatched. The length of the CDR3 is 13 residues. Per the germline V gene, CDR1 is MNHEY and CDR2 is SMNVEV (reference sequence).

A single count supports this clone. V gene TRBV11-3 combines with J gene TRBJ2-7, with D maybe TRBD2 (6 bases). CDR1 and CDR2 (germline): SGHNT, YENEEA. The CDR3 consists of 15 residues. V was shortened by 0 bases and J by 3 bases, with 12 bases between the two germline ends. The CDR3: CASSLEEGPIYEQYF. The DNA of the CDR3 is TGTGCCAGCAGCTTAGAGGAGGGACCGATCTACGAGCAGTACTTC.

This sequence joins TRBV7-6 and TRBJ2-1, with TRBD2 identical over 8 bases. V lost 5 bases to trimming and J lost 9 bases; unmatched junction nucleotides: 6. The V gene's germline CDR1 is SGHVS and CDR2 FNYEAQ. CDR3 size: 13 residues. The CDR3 loop is CASSQGTRGEQFF. The CDR3 DNA reads TGTGCCAGCAGCCAGGGGACTAGAGGTGAGCAGTTCTTC.

The chain carries TRBV7-3 and TRBJ2-2; no firm D call. Germline V gene data show CDR1 as SGHTA and CDR2 as FQGTGA. The CDR3 totals 15 residues. Trimming removed 3 bases at V and 1 base at J, with 9 bases between. The CDR3 nucleotides read TGTGCCAGCAGCTTCAATTCAGGGAACACCGGGGAGCTGTTTTTT. This sequence encodes CASSFNSGNTGELFF.

This sequence joins TRBV7-2 and TRBJ2-2, with D maybe TRBD1 (6 bases). This CDR3 has 13 residues. V was clipped by 5 bases and J by 6 bases, with 10 bases between them. The germline V gene has CDR1 SGHTA and CDR2 FQGNSA. CDR3 sequence: CASSESGAGELFF. CDR3 nucleotides: TGTGCCAGCAGCGAATCAGGGGCCGGGGAGCTGTTTTTT.

This chain connects TRBV7-3 to TRBJ2-3, with 11 nucleotides matching TRBD2. Germline V gives CDR1 SGHTA, CDR2 FQGTGA. CDR3 length: 15 amino acids. J lost 4 bases, V lost 5 bases, and 5 bases had no gene match. CDR3 in amino acids: CASSVAGGNSDTQYF. The CDR3 nucleotides are TGTGCCAGCAGCGTAGCGGGGGGGAACTCAGATACGCAGTATTTT.

V is TRBV27 and J is TRBJ2-1, with 12 bases that match TRBD1. J lost 3 bases, V lost 1 base, and 10 bases had no gene match. CDR3 length: 19 residues. The germline V gene encodes CDR1 MNHEY and CDR2 SMNVEV (reference sequence). CDR3 nucleotide sequence: TGTGCCAGCAGTTTATTGGGGACAGGGGGCATTAGCGGCTACAATGAGCAGTTCTTC. It translates to CASSLLGTGGISGYNEQFF.

This clone occurred once. The chain recombines TRBV9 with TRBJ2-1; D is ambiguous. Germline CDR1 reads SGDLS; CDR2 reads YYNGEE. V lost 0 bases, J lost 3 bases, and 10 bases lay in between. The CDR3 loop spans 15 amino acids. DNA of the CDR3: TGTGCCAGCAGCGTAGAGGCGGCGAACTACAATGAGCAGTTCTTC. Encoded protein: CASSVEAANYNEQFF.

The chain is built from TRBV19 and TRBJ2-5; tentative D call: TRBD2 (5 bases). V was cut by 1 base and J by 3 bases, with 12 bases left in between. The germline V gene encodes CDR1 LNHDA and CDR2 SQIVND (reference sequence). The CDR3 runs 15 residues. CDR3 loop: CASSIAGKWEETQYF. CDR3 coding DNA: TGTGCCAGTAGTATAGCGGGGAAGTGGGAAGAGACCCAGTACTTC.

This chain uses TRBV5-6 with TRBJ2-7; a weak D match, TRBD2 (5 bases). Looked up from germline, CDR1 is SGHDT and CDR2 is YYEEEE. The CDR3 is made up of 13 amino acids. Trimming pared 0 bases from V and 4 bases from J, leaving 8 bases between. DNA of the CDR3: TGTGCCAGCAGCTTGGGGAGGAGTTACGAGCAGTACTTC. It yields the protein CASSLGRSYEQYF.

This chain joins TRBV30 and TRBJ2-7; the match to TRBD2 covers 10 bases. V lost 4 bases, J lost 0 bases, and 9 bases stayed unmatched. This CDR3 spans 16 amino acids. Looked up from germline, CDR1 is GTSNPN and CDR2 is SVGIG (reference sequence). The CDR3 sequence is CAWTKLAGLSSYEQYF. In nucleotides, the CDR3 is TGTGCCTGGACCAAACTAGCGGGATTGAGCTCCTACGAGCAGTACTTC.

The CDR3 DNA follows: TGTGCCAGCAGTTACCGCAGGGTCGGATACAATGAGCAGTTCTTC. It yields the protein CASSYRRVGYNEQFF. V gene TRBV6-5 combines with J gene TRBJ2-1; tentative D call: TRBD1 (5 bases). V lost 2 bases and J 4 bases, leaving 12 bases between the germline ends. The CDR3 is 15 residues long. Per the germline V gene, CDR1 is MNHEY and CDR2 is SVGAGI.

V is TRBV5-5 and J is TRBJ2-2, with TRBD1 identical over 7 bases. The germline CDR1 and CDR2 sequences are SGHKS and YYEKEE (reference sequence). The V gene end was trimmed by 4 bases and the J gene end by 4 bases; junction bases not matched to a gene: 7. This CDR3 region has 15 residues. Here the CDR3 reads CASSPRTGGTGELFF. CDR3 coding DNA: TGTGCCAGCAGCCCACGGACAGGCGGCACCGGGGAGCTGTTTTTT.

J is TRBJ1-1 and V is TRBV7-3, with 7 bases fitting TRBD1. Germline V gene sequence: CDR1 SGHTA, CDR2 FQGTGA. This CDR3 spans 15 amino acids. The J segment lost 6 bases and the V segment lost 5 bases, leaving 12 bases of the junction unmatched. The CDR3, as DNA: TGTGCCAGCAGCAGACAAAGGACAGGAGCTTCTGAAGCTTTCTTT. Its translation is CASSRQRTGASEAFF. Using reference TRBV7-3 and TRBJ1-1 for the parts outside the CDR3, the full variable domain is GAGVSQTPSNKVTEKGKYVELRCDPISGHTALYWYRQSLGQGPEFLIYFQGTGAADDSGLPNDRFFAVRPEGSVSTLKIQRTERGDSAVYLCASSRQRTGASEAFFGQGTRLTVV.